This T cell receptor beta chain was retrieved from a study of patients and donors after allogeneic stem cell transplantation. TCRdb passed the RT-PCR reads through MiXCR, listing each CDR3 protein once. This table holds 920,000 or so distinct CDR3 sequences, over 15% found once. Trimming left V 10 bases short and J 7 bases short, with 12 bases between. The CDR3 extends over 11 amino acids. The germline gives CDR1 LGHDT, CDR2 YNNKEL (reference sequence). Sequencing input: blood, either unsorted or a sorted T cell fraction (not recorded which). The TCR was taken from a human donor who was either an allogeneic HSCT recipient or a stem cell or donor lymphocyte infusion donor (not recorded which). It is not recorded whose cells these are; they may come from a transplant donor. The chain is built from TRBV3-1 and TRBJ2-3, with unresolved D. The CDR3 reads CATAVAHTQYF. The CDR3 bases are TGTGCCACCGCCGTCGCTCATACGCAGTATTTT.